This T cell receptor (beta chain) is drawn from a study of PD-L1 blockade in urothelial cancer. Background on the study: Prior regimens of chemotherapy numbered 0 to 3 per patient. Analysis of blood occurred 3 weeks (second dose) and 6 weeks after treatment start.

Time point given: peripheral blood 6 weeks after treatment start. Patient disease was locally advanced or metastatic urothelial carcinoma. Each patient gave between 1 and 8 samples of peripheral blood mononuclear cells, which were collected pretreatment and during treatment. Data came from immunoSEQ multiplex PCR; TCRdb stores just in-frame clones and leaves some out. The sample has 40,000 to 55,000 clones; approximately 86% are singletons. In germline, CDR1 is SNHLY, CDR2 FYNNEI. The CDR3 is 16 amino acids. Trimming took 1 base from V and 4 from J; bases not matched to a gene: 6. The receptor was derived from a man between 60 and 75 years old with urothelial cancer. The genes are TRBV2 and TRBJ2-1, with 8 bases aligning to TRBD1. The sequencing here drew on PBMCs, taken around atezolizumab (anti-PD-L1) treatment. The CDR3 loop reads CASSEGWDRPYNEQFF. CDR3 DNA sequence: TGTGCCAGCAGTGAAGGATGGGACAGGCCTTACAATGAGCAGTTCTTC.